Described below is a single T cell receptor (beta chain) sequence and its context. Its binding antigen is unknown. It has no much larger one-base neighbor in the sample; base qualities were not kept. Genomic DNA was isolated from the sorted cells so that the TCRbeta CDR3 region could be sequenced. The immunoSEQ Assay was used to sequence the TCRbeta CDR3 regions. Held by TCRdb, this immuneACCESS table contains in-frame sequences only and omits some clones. Under half of the omission traces to an unresolved V gene where checked; the cause of the rest is unknown. Across this sample there are about 77,000 clones, with around 85% seen only once. The ten largest clonotypes hold 0.65% to 0.9% of the sample. The data were obtained in a study of OX40 agonist ivuxolimab in advanced cancers. Study-level background: Ivuxolimab was a fully human IgG2 agonistic monoclonal antibody targeting the costimulatory receptor OX40 (CD134). In the dose-escalation cohort, approximately 80% of patients were male, and the mean age was 60 years with a range of about 20 to 80. Prior anti-PD-1, anti-PD-L1 or anti-CTLA-4 therapy was permitted, and 40% of dose-escalation patients had received checkpoint inhibitors. Intravenous ivuxolimab was administered to patients every 2 weeks at six dose levels: 0.01, 0.1, 0.3, 1.5, 3 and 10 mg/kg. The paper describes the monotherapy dose-escalation part (N of about 52 patients) of the phase I trial of ivuxolimab. Peripheral TCRbeta sequencing aimed to test whether ivuxolimab altered TCR sequence diversity and caused clonal T-cell expansion. Among the 52 dose-escalation patients, around 19 had hepatocellular carcinoma, approximately 15 melanoma, 9 renal cell carcinoma and 9 head and neck cancer. Partial responses occurred in three dose-escalation patients, of whom one had hepatocellular carcinoma and two had cutaneous melanoma.

Patients with a history of autoimmune disease or receiving systemic immunosuppression were excluded from the trial. Peripheral blood for TCR sequencing was collected from all dose cohorts at baseline, on cycle 4 day 1, and on cycle 7 day 1. Samples came from an open-label, multicenter, first-in-human phase I dose-escalation trial of ivuxolimab. Adults with locally advanced or metastatic melanoma, renal cell, hepatocellular, or head and neck squamous cell carcinoma were enrolled in the trial. CD4+ and CD8+ T cells were sorted separately from peripheral blood before TCR sequencing. Broader findings and caveats from the paper: At doses of 0.1 to 3.0 mg/kg, clonal expansion of both CD4+ and CD8+ blood T cells was observed from baseline to week 6. In partial responders in the 0.1-3.0 mg/kg groups, normalized peripheral clonal expansion was found to be among the lowest, especially among CD8+ T cells. Antigen specificity was not determined for the clonally expanded peripheral T cells. Low levels of normalized T-cell clonal expansion were also shown by some nonresponding patients. On average, CD8+ T cells showed more expanded clones than CD4+ T cells after ivuxolimab.

CDR1 and CDR2 are read off the germline V gene (reference sequence) as SGHNT and YYREEE. Trimming accounts for 0 bases at V and 0 bases at J, while the number of junction bases matched to no gene is 5. There are 18 amino acids in the CDR3, from cysteine to phenylalanine inclusive. Only the CDR3 DNA is retained, 54 bases long and in frame from the first base. The chain is assembled from TRBV5-4 and TRBJ2-1, and 11 bases in between align with TRBD2. The origin of this receptor is an adult with an advanced solid tumor such as melanoma, head and neck, liver or kidney cancer. Source: CD4+ or CD8+ T cells sorted from blood, taken in a trial of the OX40 agonist ivuxolimab. The CDR3 region reads CASSLGPSGGSSYNEQFF. The bases are TGTGCCAGCAGCTTGGGGCCTAGCGGGGGGAGCTCCTACAATGAGCAGTTCTTC.